Following are 21 T cell receptor beta chains from one sample sequenced in a study of beta chain features in type 1 diabetes. Study results and caveats: Shortening that was moderate but significant affected the TCRB CDR3s of Type 1 diabetes patients in all four CD4+ subsets.

The antigens of these receptors remain unknown. Investigators reverse transcribed all isolated RNA, so they sequenced expressed TCRB transcripts. Data came from immunoSEQ multiplex PCR; TCRdb stores just in-frame clones and leaves some out. This table has 120,000 or so clones, approximately 15% appearing once. The sequenced material came from central memory CD4+ T cells from blood. These receptors came from a man between 18 and 35 years old with type 1 diabetes.

Only a few counts were recorded for this clone. V usage is TRBV30 and J usage is TRBJ1-1; TRBD1 matches 7 bases. The germline V gene has CDR1 GTSNPN and CDR2 SVGIG (reference sequence). V gave up 0 bases and J gave up 11 bases; unmatched junction bases: 9. There are 13 residues in the CDR3. CDR3 protein: CAWSVEGALVAFF. The CDR3 coding sequence is TGTGCCTGGAGTGTCGAGGGGGCCCTTGTGGCTTTCTTT.

This clone was observed a handful of times. The chain uses TRBV4-3 and TRBJ2-3, with D perhaps matching TRBD2 (6 bases). Deletions cut 4 bases from V and 6 bases from J, with 14 bases between. CDR1 and CDR2 from the germline V gene are LGHNA and YSLEER. This CDR3 comprises 14 residues. CDR3 DNA sequence: TGCGCCAGCAGCCGGGAGGACGGCGGCGATACGCAGTATTTT. Protein product: CASSREDGGDTQYF.

The V gene is TRBV29-1, the J gene TRBJ1-1; possible D gene TRBD1, 5 bases. The V and J ends lost 5 bases and 7 bases respectively, with 17 bases between them. Per germline, CDR1 SQVTM and CDR2 ANQGSEA. This CDR3 has 13 amino acids. For the CDR3, the DNA is TGCAGCGTTCACCCTGGAGGGGCGGGTGAAGCTTTCTTT. Translating gives CSVHPGGAGEAFF. The full variable domain, its missing parts supplied by reference TRBV29-1 and TRBJ1-1, is SAVISQKPSRDICQRGTSLTIQCQVDSQVTMMFWYRQQPGQSLTLIATANQGSEATYESGFVIDKFPISRPNLTFSTLTVSNMSPEDSSIYLCSVHPGGAGEAFFGQGTRLTVV.

The chain combines TRBV6-5 with TRBJ1-5; D uncertain. The CDR3 spans 13 residues. CDR1 is MNHEY, CDR2 SVGAGI, per germline. Trimming shortened V by 5 bases and J by 6 bases, and 11 bases separated the two germline ends. The CDR3 coding sequence is TGTGCCAGCAGTAACACTCCCAGTCAGCCCCAGCATTTT. Its protein product is CASSNTPSQPQHF.

This clone was seen a few times. J is TRBJ2-7 and V is TRBV28; 10 bases fit TRBD1. The junction had 9 bases not matched to a gene; V was cut back by 8 bases and J by 2 bases. Germline CDR1 reads MDHEN; CDR2 reads SYDVKM. The CDR3 covers 15 residues. The CDR3 loop is CASLQGDRGTYEQYF. CDR3 in DNA: TGTGCCAGCCTTCAGGGGGACAGGGGTACCTACGAGCAGTACTTC.

This clone was seen only a few times. This chain links TRBV5-1 with TRBJ2-3, with D possibly being TRBD1 (5 bases). The germline V gene has CDR1 SGHRS and CDR2 YFSETQ. CDR3 length: 13 amino acids. Trimming removed 2 bases from V and 6 bases from J, with 10 bases in between. CDR3 in DNA: TGCGCCAGCAGCTTACAGGCTGGGGATACGCAGTATTTT. It codes for CASSLQAGDTQYF. Filled out from reference TRBV5-1 and TRBJ2-3, the complete variable domain reads KAGVTQTPRYLIKTRGQQVTLSCSPISGHRSVSWYQQTPGQGLQFLFEYFSETQRNKGNFPGRFSGRQFSNSRSEMNVSTLELGDSALYLCASSLQAGDTQYFGPGTRLTVL.

J is TRBJ1-2 and V is TRBV30, with 7 bases fitting TRBD1. Germline V gene data show CDR1 as GTSNPN and CDR2 as SVGIG (reference sequence). The length of the CDR3 is 14 residues. V dropped 0 bases and J dropped 6; count of bases not matched to a gene: 7. This CDR3 reads CAWSVPDRANGYTF. As DNA, the CDR3 is TGTGCCTGGAGTGTACCAGACAGGGCGAATGGCTACACCTTC.

The rearrangement links TRBV9 to TRBJ2-7; the match to TRBD1 covers 11 bases. V gave up 5 bases and J gave up 3 bases; unmatched junction bases: 7. The CDR3 runs 15 residues. From germline, CDR1 is SGDLS and CDR2 YYNGEE. In DNA, the CDR3 is TGTGCCAGCAGTTCCCCGGACAGGGGGCTCTACGAGCAGTACTTC. This encodes CASSSPDRGLYEQYF.

There are a few counts of this clone. This probably arose from a read error, given a far larger clone one base away. V is TRBV29-1 and J is TRBJ2-2; D is unclear. V was clipped by 7 bases and J by 6 bases, with 12 bases between them. The CDR3 runs to 12 residues. Germline V gives CDR1 SQVTM, CDR2 ANQGSEA. CDR3 coding DNA: TGCAGCGGTTGGGTGGTGGCCGGGGAGCTGTTTTTT. Protein product: CSGWVVAGELFF.

This rearrangement joins TRBV29-1 to TRBJ2-1, with no clear D. The CDR3 sequence is 16 residues long. CDR1 SQVTM and CDR2 ANQGSEA come from the germline V gene. Trimming pared 6 bases from V and 0 bases from J, leaving 18 bases between. CDR3 bases: TGCAGCGTCGTGCAGCCGACCAAGAGCTCCTACAATGAGCAGTTCTTC. It codes for CSVVQPTKSSYNEQFF.

This clone was seen only a few times. Compared with germline, one end of the junction differs, possibly owing to a read error. The V call is TRBV5-4, the J call TRBJ1-4; no firm D call. The CDR3 is 15 residues long. Germline CDR1 and CDR2: SGHNT and YYREEE (reference sequence). For the CDR3, the DNA is TGCGCCAGCAGCCAAGGCCAGGCGGGTAATGAAAAACTGTTTTTT. It translates to CASSQGQAGNEKLFF.

This clone was counted between two and nine times. The chain is built from TRBV9 and TRBJ2-2; 8 bases map to TRBD2. The germline gives CDR1 SGDLS, CDR2 YYNGEE. The CDR3 length is 15 residues. V lost 2 bases to trimming and J lost 4 bases; unmatched junction nucleotides: 4. The CDR3 nucleotides read TGTGCCAGCAGCGTTTCCCTAGCGGGCACCGGGGAGCTGTTTTTT. Translation gives CASSVSLAGTGELFF.

On this clone: Germline is not matched at one junction end, which may reflect a read error. V and J are TRBV7-7 and TRBJ2-2; D is possibly TRBD2 (5 bases). This CDR3 contains 13 residues. Germline V gives CDR1 SSHAT, CDR2 FNYEAQ (reference sequence). DNA for the CDR3: TGTGCTAGCAGCTCGGCCGGGGCCGGGGAGCTGTTTTTT. Its translation is CASSSAGAGELFF.

This chain links TRBV5-4 with TRBJ2-3; a possible D gene is TRBD2 (5 bases). V was clipped by 3 bases and J by 2 bases, with 10 bases between them. Per the germline V gene, CDR1 is SGHNT and CDR2 is YYREEE (reference sequence). This CDR3 has 14 residues. The CDR3 spells CASSSQRYTDTQYF. The DNA of the CDR3 is TGTGCCAGCAGCTCACAGCGGTACACAGATACGCAGTATTTT. Full variable domain (missing parts from reference TRBV5-4 and TRBJ2-3): ETGVTQSPTHLIKTRGQQVTLRCSSQSGHNTVSWYQQALGQGPQFIFQYYREEENGRGNFPPRFSGLQFPNYSSELNVNALELDDSALYLCASSSQRYTDTQYFGPGTRLTVL.

This clone was seen more than once but under ten times. The chain couples TRBV21-1 to TRBJ2-2; the DNA was not compared with TRBD1, the D call given in the table. TRBV21-1 is a pseudogene. The CDR3 is 16 amino acids. CDR3 sequence: CASSKLQGDRTGELFF. CDR3 coding DNA: TGTGCCAGCAGCAAACTACAGGGCGATCGCACCGGGGAGCTGTTTTTT.

This CDR3 reads CASSADRGPSGYTF. In DNA form, the CDR3 reads TGCGCCAGCAGCGCGGACAGGGGGCCGAGTGGCTACACCTTC. The chain couples TRBV5-1 to TRBJ1-2, with TRBD1 identical over 11 bases. V was pared by 4 bases and J by 7 bases, with 6 bases of the junction left unmatched. CDR1 is SGHRS and CDR2 is YFSETQ in the germline V gene. CDR3 length: 14 amino acids.

V usage is TRBV29-1 and J usage is TRBJ2-2, with D possibly TRBD1 on 6 matching bases. CDR3 size: 14 residues. Per the germline V gene, CDR1 is SQVTM and CDR2 is ANQGSEA. With 5 bases removed from V and 3 bases from J, the gap between germline ends came to 13 bases. CDR3 DNA sequence: TGCAGCGTTAAACAGGGAAGGGACACCGGGGAGCTGTTTTTT. As protein: CSVKQGRDTGELFF.

The gene calls are TRBV4-3 and TRBJ2-7, with 8 positions matching TRBD1. The CDR3 is made up of 16 amino acids. The V segment lost 1 base and the J segment 3 bases; nucleotides outside the gene matches: 8. Germline CDR1 is LGHNA and CDR2 is YSLEER. The CDR3 DNA reads TGCGCCAGCAGCCAAGCGTGGCAGGGGGCTATCTACGAGCAGTACTTC. It encodes CASSQAWQGAIYEQYF.

This clone showed up just a few times. The CDR3 region is CASSRSGTSGPYEQYF. Written as DNA, the CDR3 is TGTGCCAGCAGCCGTTCCGGGACTAGCGGGCCTTACGAGCAGTACTTC. The V call is TRBV7-3, the J call TRBJ2-7, with 12 positions matching TRBD2. In germline, CDR1 is SGHTA, CDR2 FQGTGA. The CDR3 has 16 amino acids. With V trimmed by 5 bases and J by 4 bases, 9 bases remained unmatched.

This chain uses TRBV21-1 with TRBJ1-1; TRBD1 was called by the table and not checked on the DNA. TRBV21-1 is classified as a pseudogene. The CDR3 loop spans 16 amino acids. For the CDR3, the DNA is TGTGCCAGCAGCAAAGCTCCCGACAGGACTAACACTGAAGCTTTCTTT. It yields the protein CASSKAPDRTNTEAFF.

The V call is TRBV2, the J call TRBJ1-4, with D unresolved. CDR1 is SNHLY and CDR2 is FYNNEI in the germline V gene. The CDR3 runs 14 residues. The V end was cut by 2 bases, the J end by 2 bases, with 6 bases between. CDR3 sequence reads: CASSERQTNEKLFF. The CDR3 DNA follows: TGTGCCAGCAGTGAAAGGCAGACTAATGAAAAACTGTTTTTT.